The next 10 T cell receptor beta chains were all read from a single sample in a study of cytomegalovirus exposure and HLA in healthy donors. PCR employed 60 Vbeta and 13 Jbeta primers. Assay: immunoSEQ multiplex PCR; the TCRdb copy retains only in-frame clones and omits some. This table has 100,000 or so clones, over 12% appearing once. Sequencing was done on a sample of PBMCs. All receptors come from a female donor in good health and CMV-seronegative.

This clone was counted only a few times. The V and J genes are TRBV9 and TRBJ1-3, with D perhaps TRBD1 (6 bases). Germline assignment: CDR1 SGDLS and CDR2 YYNGEE. V gave up 0 bases and J gave up 2 bases, with 15 bases separating them. The CDR3 runs 17 residues. The CDR3 protein is CASSVDLGGQAGNTIYF. The CDR3 DNA reads TGTGCCAGCAGCGTAGATCTGGGGGGGCAGGCTGGAAACACCATATATTTT.

CDR3 sequence: CASSHANEKLFF. CDR3 sequence (DNA): TGCGCCAGCAGCCACGCTAATGAAAAACTGTTTTTT. The chain uses TRBV4-3 and TRBJ1-4; D is unresolved. Germline V lookup: CDR1 LGHNA, CDR2 YSLEER. V was cut by 3 bases and J by 3 bases, with 2 bases left in between. The CDR3 loop spans 12 amino acids.

This clone was observed a handful of times. V gene TRBV30 combines with J gene TRBJ2-5; 8 positions match TRBD1. V was clipped by 2 bases and J by 4 bases; unmatched bases: 3. The CDR3 totals 13 residues. CDR1 GTSNPN and CDR2 SVGIG come from the germline V gene (reference sequence). CDR3 sequence reads: CAWSTGGLETQYF. CDR3 coding DNA: TGTGCCTGGAGTACAGGGGGGCTAGAGACCCAGTACTTC.

This clone occurred once. Mismatch with germline at one junction end may stem from a read error. The chain combines TRBV7-2 with TRBJ2-2; 9 bases fit TRBD2. Germline assignment: CDR1 SGHTA and CDR2 FQGNSA. The CDR3 spans 15 residues. In nucleotides, the CDR3 is TGTGCCAGCAGCGTAGCGGGGGCCGAAGTCGGGGAGCTGTTTTTT. Its protein is CASSVAGAEVGELFF.

CDR3 bases: TGTGCCAGTAAGACCGGGACAGGGGTTAATTCACCCCTCCACTTT. It yields the protein CASKTGTGVNSPLHF. The chain has TRBV6-5 and TRBJ1-6; 10 bases agree with TRBD1. V was clipped by 9 bases and J by 6 bases; unmatched bases: 8. The CDR3 loop spans 15 amino acids. Germline V gene data show CDR1 as MNHEY and CDR2 as SVGAGI.

The gene calls are TRBV5-8 and TRBJ1-1; unclear D gene. V was pared by 3 bases and J by 3 bases, with 9 bases between. The CDR3 is 13 residues long. Germline CDR1 reads SGHTS; CDR2 reads YDEGEE. The CDR3 loop is CASSSHPDTEAFF. DNA for the CDR3: TGTGCCAGCAGCTCCCATCCGGACACTGAAGCTTTCTTT.

This rearrangement joins TRBV6-5 to TRBJ1-6, with D tentatively TRBD1 (5 bases). The ends were cut back, 6 bases at V and 8 bases at J, with 17 bases in the middle. Germline V lookup: CDR1 MNHEY, CDR2 SVGAGI. CDR3 length equals 15 residues. As DNA, the CDR3 is TGTGCCAGCAGACCTCCCCGCGGGGCCCATTCACCCCTCCACTTT. Amino acid sequence: CASRPPRGAHSPLHF.

The chain employs TRBV5-1 and TRBJ1-2; tentatively, D is TRBD1 (6 bases). There are 13 residues in the CDR3. CDR1 and CDR2 from the germline V gene are SGHRS and YFSETQ. Trimming stripped 4 bases from V and 8 bases from J, with 15 bases between. The CDR3 sequence is CASSGYNRDGYTF. The DNA of the CDR3 is TGCGCCAGCAGCGGATATAACAGGGACGGCTACACCTTC.

The V and J genes are TRBV29-1 and TRBJ2-5; TRBD2 aligns across 10 bases. The CDR3 consists of 15 residues. After removal of 4 bases from V and 5 bases from J, the junction contained 10 bases not matched to a gene. Germline CDR1 and CDR2: SQVTM and ANQGSEA. As DNA, the CDR3 is TGCAGCGTTGGTTTGGCTAGCGGGAGAACGGAGACCCAGTACTTC. Translating it yields CSVGLASGRTETQYF.

The V gene is TRBV30, the J gene TRBJ2-2, with D possibly matching TRBD2 (5 bases). The CDR3 spans 17 residues. Germline loops: CDR1 GTSNPN, CDR2 SVGIG (reference sequence). V was pared by 0 bases and J by 4 bases, with 18 bases between. The CDR3 here is CAWSVIPPGLITGELFF. The DNA for the CDR3 is TGTGCCTGGAGTGTTATACCCCCCGGACTGATCACCGGGGAGCTGTTTTTT.